The 2 T cell receptor beta chains below all came from one sample that was sequenced in a study of CD8+ T cells in alopecia areata listed by TCRdb under 2018. The library relied on the immunoSEQ multiplex PCR assay. For TCR sequencing, RNA was extracted from every sample and reverse transcribed into cDNA to serve as template. TCRdb retrieved this table from immuneACCESS and kept in-frame rearrangements only. Not all clones are present; in checked studies, unresolved V genes account for under half, and no reason is known for the remainder. This sample gives about 100,000 clones in total; roughly 46% of them show up just once. The top ten clonotypes cover 18% of the sample. The sample's time point label, decoded: 20 to 30 weeks on oral tofacitinib. What this sample's treatment or condition label stands for: oral pan-JAK inhibitor, 5-10 mg twice daily. Sequenced material: CD8+ T cells sorted from blood, taken at week 24, from a patient treated with tofacitinib. The receptor source for this set is a human donor with alopecia areata.

This clone came up a few times. This chain connects TRBV5-1 to TRBJ2-7; D call uncertain. The V and J ends lost 5 bases and 2 bases respectively, with 8 bases between them. This CDR3 is 12 amino acids long. The germline V gene encodes CDR1 SGHRS and CDR2 YFSETQ. This chain's CDR3 is CASRGNPYEQYF. The DNA of the CDR3 is TGCGCCAGCAGAGGGAACCCCTACGAGCAGTACTTC.

The CDR3 loop is CSARTGYSYEQYF. For the CDR3, the DNA is TGCAGCGCCAGGACAGGATACTCCTACGAGCAGTACTTC. The chain combines TRBV29-1 with TRBJ2-7, with 7 bases fitting TRBD1. The CDR3 has 13 residues. Germline V gives CDR1 SQVTM, CDR2 ANQGSEA. V shed 7 bases, J shed 0 bases, and the junction held 6 bases outside the gene matches.